The 26 T cell receptor beta chains below were found in one sample sequenced in a study of T cells in Graves' hyperthyroidism and ophthalmopathy. RNA transcripts provided the source from which TCR beta CDR3 regions were amplified. Primed by the HTBI set, a first-round RT-PCR was run on the TCR CDR3. TCRdb redid the calling of the multiplex PCR reads with MiXCR, one entry per CDR3 protein. This table has more than 600,000 distinct CDR3 sequences, 15% to 20% appearing once. The sequenced material came from blood. The receptors originated from a man younger than 35 with Graves' hyperthyroidism.

This clonotype appeared many times. V and J are TRBV7-2 and TRBJ2-1, with TRBD2 matching 16 bases. The germline V gene has CDR1 SGHTA and CDR2 FQGNSA. This CDR3 spans 19 amino acids. Germline trimming cut 3 bases from V and 2 bases from J; bases unmatched to any gene: 7. The CDR3 here is CASSFLPGLAGGAYNEQFF. DNA for the CDR3: TGTGCCAGCAGCTTCCTCCCGGGACTAGCGGGAGGGGCCTACAATGAGCAGTTCTTC.

This chain joins TRBV7-7 and TRBJ1-1, with D possibly TRBD1 on 5 matching bases. V was trimmed by 4 bases and J by 2 bases, leaving 14 bases between them. The CDR3 runs to 15 residues. Germline V gene lookup returns CDR1 SSHAT and CDR2 FNYEAQ (reference sequence). In nucleotides, the CDR3 is TGTGCCAGCAGCTCGTTCGAGGGGATAAACACTGAAGCTTTCTTT. Its translation: CASSSFEGINTEAFF.

This clonotype was picked up many times. The chain combines TRBV27 with TRBJ2-3, with D perhaps matching TRBD1 or TRBD2 (5 bases each). V lost 4 bases and J lost 2, with 7 bases in between. The CDR3 sequence is 13 residues long. The germline gives CDR1 MNHEY, CDR2 SMNVEV (reference sequence). CDR3 DNA sequence: TGTGCCAGCAGTTCCGGGGCCACAGATACGCAGTATTTT. Translating it yields CASSSGATDTQYF.

The table lists this clonotype with many counts. The rearrangement links TRBV12-5 to TRBJ2-1; 13 positions agree with TRBD2. This CDR3 has 17 amino acids. J was trimmed by 1 base and V by 5 bases; bases with no gene match: 5. Germline assignment: CDR1 LGHNT and CDR2 FRNRAP. The CDR3 reads CASGPRLAGGSYNEQFF. DNA of the CDR3: TGTGCTAGTGGTCCTAGACTAGCGGGAGGTTCCTACAATGAGCAGTTCTTC.

This clonotype was recorded at least ten times. The chain combines TRBV6-1 with TRBJ1-1; D gene unclear. The germline CDR1 and CDR2 sequences are MNHNS and SASEGT. The CDR3 is 13 amino acids. Trimming stripped 7 bases from V and 1 base from J, with 10 bases between. CDR3 coding DNA: TGTGCCAGCACCCGTGGATCGAACACTGAAGCTTTCTTT. Its protein product is CASTRGSNTEAFF.

This clonotype was picked up many times. CDR3 amino acids: CASSAGMNNEQFF. CDR3 nucleotides: TGTGCCAGCAGTGCGGGGATGAACAATGAGCAGTTCTTC. The V gene is TRBV12-3 or TRBV12-4, the J gene TRBJ2-1; D may be TRBD2 (6 bases). V lost 5 bases to trimming and J lost 5 bases, with 10 bases between them. The CDR3 has 13 residues.

J is TRBJ2-7 and V is TRBV4-3, with 11 positions matching TRBD1. V lost 1 base and J lost 4; bases outside the gene matches: 9. CDR1 is LGHNA, CDR2 YSLEER, per germline. The CDR3 totals 17 residues. CDR3 DNA sequence: TGCGCCAGCAGCCAAGGAGCCCGGACAGGGGGCGTTTACGAGCAGTACTTC. Translated, it gives CASSQGARTGGVYEQYF.

The V call is TRBV6-6, the J call TRBJ1-5, with D hard to call. Germline CDR1 is MNHNY and CDR2 is SVGAGI (reference sequence). Trimming removed 0 bases from V and 0 bases from J, with 18 bases in between. CDR3 length: 19 amino acids. The CDR3 reads CASSYSTTETRSSNQPQHF. In nucleotides, the CDR3 is TGTGCCAGCAGTTACTCGACCACAGAGACCCGAAGTAGCAATCAGCCCCAGCATTTT.

This chain connects TRBV5-1 to TRBJ2-7; 7 nucleotides align to TRBD2. V lost 2 bases to trimming and J lost 5 bases; unmatched junction nucleotides: 4. In germline, CDR1 is SGHRS, CDR2 YFSETQ. The CDR3 has 13 residues. CDR3: CASSFNSGNEQYF. The CDR3 nucleotides read TGCGCCAGCAGCTTCAACAGCGGGAACGAGCAGTACTTC.

Ten or more counts support this clonotype. The chain is built from TRBV18 and TRBJ2-3, with D maybe TRBD2 (5 bases). V was pared by 8 bases and J by 4 bases, with 19 bases between. Per germline, CDR1 KGHSH and CDR2 LQKENI. The CDR3 spans 15 residues. The CDR3 nucleotides are TGTGCCAGCCTCCTGGAGAGGGCGTCTGCAGATACGCAGTATTTT. This encodes CASLLERASADTQYF.

This clonotype was counted between two and nine times. The V gene is TRBV5-1, the J gene TRBJ2-4; D gene uncertain. The CDR3 contains 13 residues. The ends were cut back, 0 bases at V and 9 bases at J, with 10 bases in the middle. The germline V gene encodes CDR1 SGHRS and CDR2 YFSETQ. The CDR3 nucleotides read TGCGCCAGCAGCTTGGCGGATGGGCCCATTCAGTACTTC. Translated, it gives CASSLADGPIQYF.

This clonotype was counted once. Germline is not matched at one junction end, which may reflect a read error. The chain is built from TRBV2 and TRBJ2-2; D ambiguous. CDR3 length: 14 amino acids. Germline V gives CDR1 SNHLY, CDR2 FYNNEI. CDR3 protein: CANSEAPRARELFF. CDR3 nucleotide sequence: TGTGCCAACAGTGAGGCTCCCCGGGCCCGGGAGCTGTTTTTT.

This clonotype was seen many times. The chain recombines TRBV27 with TRBJ2-1; tentative D call: TRBD1 (6 bases). Germline V gene data show CDR1 as MNHEY and CDR2 as SMNVEV (reference sequence). The ends were cut back, 0 bases at V and 7 bases at J, with 13 bases in the middle. The CDR3 runs 15 residues. CDR3 bases: TGTGCCAGCAGTTTATCCCCAGGGGCGGGTAATGAGCAGTTCTTC. The encoded protein is CASSLSPGAGNEQFF.

This clonotype was observed at least ten times. The chain joins TRBV28 to TRBJ2-7; D is ambiguous. The CDR3 is 15 residues long. Germline V lookup: CDR1 MDHEN, CDR2 SYDVKM. Trimming took off 1 base at V and 0 bases at J, with 10 bases between the two ends. The CDR3 sequence: CASSLSGPSSYEQYF. CDR3 DNA sequence: TGTGCCAGCAGTTTATCCGGTCCCAGCTCCTACGAGCAGTACTTC.

This sequence joins TRBV5-5 and TRBJ2-7; D is unresolved. Trimming shortened V by 2 bases and J by 5 bases, and 11 bases separated the two germline ends. Germline lookup yields CDR1 SGHKS and CDR2 YYEKEE (reference sequence). CDR3 length: 13 amino acids. CDR3 nucleotides: TGTGCCAGCAGCTTATTCATCCGCGACGAGCAGTACTTC. Translating it yields CASSLFIRDEQYF.

This clonotype has more than one count but fewer than ten. The chain combines TRBV12-3 or TRBV12-4 with TRBJ1-3; D remains ambiguous. Trimming left V 3 bases short and J 0 bases short, with 9 bases between. The CDR3 covers 15 residues. The CDR3 here is CASSFAGPSGNTIYF. The CDR3, as DNA: TGTGCCAGCAGTTTCGCAGGCCCCTCTGGAAACACCATATATTTT.

This clonotype has only a few counts. This rearrangement joins TRBV5-1 to TRBJ2-7; no definite D call. V shed 4 bases and J shed 7 bases, with 18 bases lying between them. Germline-derived CDR1 and CDR2 are SGHRS and YFSETQ. CDR3 length: 14 amino acids. For the CDR3, the DNA is TGCGCCAGCAGCCCTAGTCCCCCCGTGAGTGAGCAGTACTTC. It encodes CASSPSPPVSEQYF.

In its sample, this clonotype was seen many times. The chain joins TRBV20-1 to TRBJ2-1; the D gene is possibly TRBD2 (6 bases). Germline values: CDR1 DFQATT, CDR2 SNEGSKA (reference sequence). This CDR3 is 13 amino acids long. V was trimmed by 5 bases and J by 7 bases, leaving 15 bases between them. In DNA, the CDR3 is TGCAGTGCTGGGGGACCCCGGGAGAATGAGCAGTTCTTC. Protein sequence: CSAGGPRENEQFF.

The chain employs TRBV7-3 and TRBJ2-1, with TRBD2 matching over 9 bases. Germline CDR1 is SGHTA and CDR2 is FQGTGA. V trimming: 2 bases; J trimming: 7 bases; junction bases outside the gene matches: 3. The CDR3 totals 14 residues. The CDR3 DNA follows: TGTGCCAGCAGCTTATTTAGCGGGAGTAATGAGCAGTTCTTC. Protein: CASSLFSGSNEQFF.

This clonotype was counted between two and nine times. V usage is TRBV28 and J usage is TRBJ1-2; D gene unclear. Looked up from germline, CDR1 is MDHEN and CDR2 is SYDVKM. V was pared by 11 bases and J by 4 bases, with 11 bases between. This CDR3 has 11 amino acids. The CDR3 reads CAWGESYGYTF. In nucleotides, the CDR3 is TGTGCCTGGGGAGAGAGCTATGGCTACACCTTC.

The sample holds a few counts of this clonotype. The chain carries TRBV3-1 and TRBJ2-1; 11 nucleotides match TRBD2. Trimming at V came to 2 bases and at J to 9 bases, leaving 3 bases not matched to a gene. This CDR3 region has 14 residues. Germline CDR1 is LGHDT and CDR2 is YNNKEL (reference sequence). The CDR3 loop reads CASSQPTSGSEQFF. CDR3 nucleotide sequence: TGTGCCAGCAGCCAACCAACTAGCGGGAGTGAGCAGTTCTTC.

This clonotype was recorded many times. The rearrangement links TRBV11-2 to TRBJ2-7; D is ambiguous. Looked up from germline, CDR1 is SGHAT and CDR2 is FQNNGV. Trimming shortened V by 5 bases and J by 2 bases, and 19 bases separated the two germline ends. There are 16 residues in the CDR3. CDR3 DNA: TGTGCCAGCAGCCCCTGGCTGCGCCGAGGACCCTACGAGCAGTACTTC. Translating gives CASSPWLRRGPYEQYF.

A few counts support this clonotype. The rearrangement joins TRBV6-1 to TRBJ2-3; D assignment may be TRBD1 or TRBD2 (5 bases each). The V and J ends lost 3 bases and 0 bases respectively, with 13 bases between them. The germline V gene has CDR1 MNHNS and CDR2 SASEGT. This CDR3 has 16 amino acids. CDR3: CASSEKVWGSTDTQYF. The CDR3 bases are TGTGCCAGCAGTGAGAAGGTGTGGGGGAGCACAGATACGCAGTATTTT.

CDR3 sequence reads: CASSEGDYNNEQFF. The CDR3 DNA reads as TGTGCCAGCTCCGAAGGGGACTATAACAATGAGCAGTTCTTC. The chain is built from TRBV7-9 and TRBJ2-1; 7 bases are a match to TRBD2. Germline lookup yields CDR1 SEHNR and CDR2 FQNEAQ (reference sequence). This CDR3 region has 14 residues. After removal of 8 bases from V and 5 bases from J, the junction contained 9 bases not matched to a gene. The full variable domain, in which reference TRBV7-9 and TRBJ2-1 provide the parts outside the CDR3, is DTGVSQNPRHKITKRGQNVTFRCDPISEHNRLYWYRQTLGQGPEFLTYFQNEAQLEKSRLLSDRFSAERPKGSFSTLEIQRTEQGDSAMYLCASSEGDYNNEQFFGPGTRLTVL.

This clonotype was recorded many times. This chain joins TRBV18 and TRBJ2-1; no reliable D call. The CDR3 contains 15 residues. Germline values: CDR1 KGHSH, CDR2 LQKENI. Deletions cut 0 bases from V and 10 bases from J, with 16 bases between. DNA for the CDR3: TGTGCCAGCTCACCACCGTCAAAAGGCGTCGGGGAGCAGTTCTTC. Protein: CASSPPSKGVGEQFF.

This clonotype was recorded many times. J is TRBJ1-6 and V is TRBV30; weak D call: TRBD1 (5 bases). V dropped 1 base and J dropped 8 bases, with 15 bases sitting between them. The germline CDR1 and CDR2 sequences are GTSNPN and SVGIG (reference sequence). The CDR3 totals 15 residues. The CDR3, as DNA: TGTGCCTGGAGTGCAGGGACCGGGTTTCATTCACCCCTCCACTTT. Its protein product is CAWSAGTGFHSPLHF.